This T cell receptor (beta chain) derives from a study of T-cell memory formation after mild COVID-19. Findings of the study overall: Clones contracting over day 15 to 85 were CD4/CD8 balanced, with later expanders leaning CD4+. CD4+ clones that contracted lay mainly in CM and EM; CD8+ ones lay in EMRA. Second-wave clones reaching peak frequency on day 37 lacked confirmed SARS-CoV-2 specificity.

With constant-segment primers, 5'RACE yielded cDNA libraries of TCR alpha and TCR beta that carried sample barcodes and UMIs. One entry per CDR3 protein, called by TCRdb with MiXCR from the 5' RACE reads. The sample comprises about 320,000 distinct CDR3 sequences, more than 13% of which are singletons, and around 20% rests with the top ten. Points on this clonotype: Its specificity is unknown.

Per the germline V gene, CDR1 is SEHNR and CDR2 is FQNEAQ (reference sequence). V shed 1 base and J 8 bases; nucleotides not matched to a gene: 9. This CDR3 is built from 16 residues. This TCR was recovered from a man aged 18 to 29 who had mild COVID-19 (a few samples of this study predate the infection). Cell type and time point are not known. The gene calls are TRBV7-9 and TRBJ2-1, with 9 bases identical to TRBD2. The sequencing input was PBMCs or a T cell subset sorted from them (not recorded which). The CDR3 DNA is TGTGCCAGCAGCTTAGTCGGTAGCGGGGGAACGGATGAGCAGTTCTTC. Its protein product is CASSLVGSGGTDEQFF.